This T cell receptor (beta chain) originates from a study of human T cells and chemical hapten exposure. As for the study in general: Patch tests delivered 0.01% DPC to the upper back and were evaluated at 6 days.

The CDR3 is 12 amino acids. The germline V gene has CDR1 MNHNY and CDR2 SVGAGI (reference sequence). V lost 2 bases and J lost 9, with 10 bases in between. The study, taken as a whole, reports: Sensitizing with DPC caused no change in TCRs above 1 in 1000 frequency. There was a positive correlation between PT1 expanded TCR counts and patch test score.

The time point was: patch test 2, 6 weeks after DPC sensitization. Regarding treatment: therapeutic diphenylcyclopropenone sensitization with weekly scalp DPC. This clonotype was counted only a few times. Its specificity is not known. As the library was built, unique molecular identifiers were attached to individual cDNA molecules. Via MiXCR, TCRdb re-called the RACE reads, giving one row per CDR3 protein. The sample includes just over 350,000 distinct CDR3 sequences, about 6% of them seen just once. This sequence joins TRBV6-6 and TRBJ1-1; D is uncertain. This sample comprised whole blood, obtained in connection with sensitization to the hapten diphenylcyclopropenone (DPC). The receptor was derived from a woman aged 18-35 years with alopecia areata. Some clones in this sample may be carry-over from other donors' samples. CDR3 sequence: CASSYGGRQAFF. In nucleotides, the CDR3 is TGTGCCAGCAGTTACGGTGGACGGCAAGCTTTCTTT.